Listed below are T cell receptor beta chains from one sample, sequenced in a study of cytomegalovirus exposure and HLA in healthy donors. TCRdb keeps only in-frame clones here, not all; method: immunoSEQ multiplex PCR. The data show approximately 150,000 clones, approximately 80% seen once. Material for sequencing was PBMCs. These receptors all come from a boy aged 2 to 10 in good health and CMV-seronegative. Both conserved end residues are part of each CDR3. The D gene is left open where the match is weak. The listing skips clone size in some rows; elsewhere it reads once, few, many or a size class.

abundance	d_gene	v_gene	j_gene	len	CDR3nt	CDR3aa
.	.	TRBV11-3	TRBJ1-1	12	TGTGCCAGCAGCCCGAGGGGGATGGGAGCTTTCTTT	CASSPRGMGAFF
.	.	TRBV7-2	TRBJ2-1	15	TGTGCCAGCAGCCACCAGCAGGGATCCTACAATGAGCAGTTCTTC	CASSHQQGSYNEQFF
.	TRBD2	TRBV7-6	TRBJ2-7	17	TGTGCCAGCAGCCCCAGACTAGCGGGAGATGTCTCCTACGAGCAGTACTTC	CASSPRLAGDVSYEQYF
.	.	TRBV19	TRBJ1-6	18	TGTGCCAGTAGTTCATCGACCGCTCCTAGCTCCTATAATTCACCCCTCCACTTT	CASSSSTAPSSYNSPLHF
.	.	TRBV4-1	TRBJ1-4	15	TGCGCCAGCAGCCAACCCCGGGACACTATTGAAAAACTGTTTTTT	CASSQPRDTIEKLFF
few	.	TRBV10-3	TRBJ2-5	13	TGTGCCATCAGTGGGGACTACCAAGAGACCCAGTACTTC	CAISGDYQETQYF
.	.	TRBV25-1	TRBJ1-6	15	TGTGCCAGCAGTGCATTGCAGGGAGGAGGTTCACCCCTCCACTTT	CASSALQGGGSPLHF
few	TRBD1	TRBV6-5	TRBJ1-5	14	TGTGCCAGCAGCTCAGGACAGGGCTGGGAGCCCCAGCATTTT	CASSSGQGWEPQHF
.	TRBD1	TRBV6-5	TRBJ1-1	14	TGTGCCAGCAGTTACAGGGGGCGCGGGACTGAAGCTTTCTTT	CASSYRGRGTEAFF
few	TRBD2	TRBV10-3	TRBJ2-1	16	TGTGCCATCAGTGGGACTAGCGGTTCGCTTTACAATGAGCAGTTCTTC	CAISGTSGSLYNEQFF
.	TRBD2	TRBV19	TRBJ2-5	14	TGTGCCACCTCTAGCGGGAGATTGATGGAGACCCAGTACTTC	CATSSGRLMETQYF
.	TRBD2	TRBV9	TRBJ2-7	14	TGTGCCAGCAGCCCCTCTAGCGGGAACTCCGAGCAGTACTTC	CASSPSSGNSEQYF
.	TRBD1	TRBV7-9	TRBJ2-2	16	TGTGCCAGCAGCATGCCTGACAGGGGTGCCACCGGGGAGCTGTTTTTT	CASSMPDRGATGELFF
.	TRBD1	TRBV5-5	TRBJ1-2	16	TGTGCCAGCAGCTCCTCCCTCCAGGGGGCGGGCTATGGCTACACCTTC	CASSSSLQGAGYGYTF
.	.	TRBV7-2	TRBJ2-7	15	TGTGCCAGCAGCTTATATCCCAGGGCCTCCTACGAGCAGTACTTC	CASSLYPRASYEQYF
.	.	TRBV5-1	TRBJ1-1	18	TGCGCCAGCAGCTTGGTCCTCACGGGGGGCGTTTCGGGAGCTGAAGCTTTCTTT	CASSLVLTGGVSGAEAFF
once	.	TRBV4-1	TRBJ2-7	15	TGCGCCAGCAGCCAAGATTTGTTCAGGGCCTACGAGCAGTACTTC	CASSQDLFRAYEQYF
.	.	TRBV7-9	TRBJ2-5	14	TGTGCCAGCAGCTCGACGGACAGCCAAGAGACCCAGTACTTC	CASSSTDSQETQYF
.	TRBD1	TRBV7-2	TRBJ2-5	16	TGTGCCAGCAGCTTAGGGGACAGGGGGCCCCTGGAGACCCAGTACTTC	CASSLGDRGPLETQYF
.	.	TRBV6-4	TRBJ1-5	20	TGTGCCAGCAGTGACCCACCCAGGGTAGCAGGGATCCGCGGCAATCAGCCCCAGCATTTT	CASSDPPRVAGIRGNQPQHF
.	.	TRBV2	TRBJ1-3	14	TGTGCCAGCAGTGAGCAGGGGCTCGGAAACACCATATATTTT	CASSEQGLGNTIYF
.	.	TRBV7-2	TRBJ1-3	16	TGTGCCAGCAGCTTAGAATATCCCGGGGTCGGAAACACCATATATTTT	CASSLEYPGVGNTIYF
.	.	TRBV14	TRBJ1-5	13	TGTGCCAGCAGCCAAGGAGGAAATCAGCCCCAGCATTTT	CASSQGGNQPQHF
.	.	TRBV5-1	TRBJ1-1	14	TGCGCCAGCAGCTTAGAGGGATTAGGCACTGAAGCTTTCTTT	CASSLEGLGTEAFF
few	TRBD2	TRBV28	TRBJ2-7	14	TGTGCCAGCAGGCCTGGACTACCGGGGGGCGAGCAGTACTTC	CASRPGLPGGEQYF
.	TRBD2	TRBV19	TRBJ2-7	15	TGTGCCAGTAGGAGCAAACCGGGACTAGTCTACGAGCAGTACTTC	CASRSKPGLVYEQYF
.	.	TRBV7-9	TRBJ1-1	12	TGTGCCAGCAGCTTACCGGGACTTCCGGCTTTCTTT	CASSLPGLPAFF
.	.	TRBV19	TRBJ1-5	16	TGTGCCAGTACCCTAGGAGGTGGGCAAAAGAATCAGCCCCAGCATTTT	CASTLGGGQKNQPQHF
.	.	TRBV25-1	TRBJ2-5	11	TGTGCCAGCAGTCTAGGAGAGGCCCAGTACTTC	CASSLGEAQYF
.	TRBD2	TRBV9	TRBJ2-5	15	TGTGCCAGCAGCGCCCTCGGGGGGGTAAGAGAGACCCAGTACTTC	CASSALGGVRETQYF
once	.	TRBV7-6	TRBJ1-1	11	TGTGCCAGCAGTCTTTCAGGGGAAGCTTTCTTT	CASSLSGEAFF
few	TRBD1	TRBV7-9	TRBJ1-5	13	TGTGCCAGCAGCCAGGGGGCCGATCAGCCCCAGCATTTT	CASSQGADQPQHF
.	.	TRBV12-5	TRBJ2-5	13	TGTGCTAGTGGTTCGGGTTCGCAAGAGACCCAGTACTTC	CASGSGSQETQYF
.	TRBD1	TRBV9	TRBJ1-4	15	TGTGCCAGCAGCTTCAGACAGGGGGTGGGGGAAAAACTGTTTTTT	CASSFRQGVGEKLFF
.	.	TRBV7-2	TRBJ2-1	16	TGTGCCAGCAGCTCCGGAAATCTTGGGCTTTACAATGAGCAGTTCTTC	CASSSGNLGLYNEQFF
.	.	TRBV5-1	TRBJ1-1	13	TGCGCCAGCAGCCCAGACATGAACACTGAAGCTTTCTTT	CASSPDMNTEAFF
.	.	TRBV6-5	TRBJ2-2	13	TGTGCCAGCAGTTCACAGGGCACCGGGGAGCTGTTTTTT	CASSSQGTGELFF
.	.	TRBV10-3	TRBJ1-2	13	TGTGCCATCAGTTCCCCACTATCCTATGGCTACACCTTC	CAISSPLSYGYTF
.	TRBD1	TRBV7-6	TRBJ2-7	16	TGTGCCAGCAGCTTAGTCGCGGACAGGGCTACCTACGAGCAGTACTTC	CASSLVADRATYEQYF
once	TRBD1	TRBV11-3	TRBJ2-3	16	TGTGCCAGCAGCTCAAGTGCAGGGGGAGGCACAGATACGCAGTATTTT	CASSSSAGGGTDTQYF
.	TRBD1	TRBV16	TRBJ1-6	16	TGTGCCAGCAGCCAAACGGGGACAGAGTATAATTCACCCCTCCACTTT	CASSQTGTEYNSPLHF
.	.	TRBV9	TRBJ2-5	16	TGTGCCAGCAGCGACGCAAAAAAGGACAGCGAAGAGACCCAGTACTTC	CASSDAKKDSEETQYF
once	TRBD2	TRBV5-1	TRBJ2-7	16	TGCGCCAGCAGCTGGGGGCTAGCGGGAGACTCCTACGAGCAGTACTTC	CASSWGLAGDSYEQYF
few	TRBD1	TRBV19	TRBJ1-1	14	TGTGCCAGTAGACCGGGACAGGGAATCGGTGAAGCTTTCTTT	CASRPGQGIGEAFF
.	.	TRBV12-1	TRBJ2-6	12	TGTGCCAGCAGCTTTATCCCGCGCGTCCTGACTTTC	CASSFIPRVLTF
once	.	TRBV7-3	TRBJ2-1	13	TGTGCCAGCAGCTTATCCGGGTGGGATGAGCAGTTCTTC	CASSLSGWDEQFF
few	.	TRBV7-9	TRBJ1-1	12	TGTGCCAGCAGCTTAGTTGGAGTACTAGGTTTCTTT	CASSLVGVLGFF
.	.	TRBV11-2	TRBJ2-3	13	TGTGCCAGCAGCTCCAGGGCCACAGATACGCAGTATTTT	CASSSRATDTQYF
.	TRBD1	TRBV15	TRBJ1-2	15	TGTGCCACCAGCAGAGATCGCGAGGGGGCATATGGCTACACCTTC	CATSRDREGAYGYTF